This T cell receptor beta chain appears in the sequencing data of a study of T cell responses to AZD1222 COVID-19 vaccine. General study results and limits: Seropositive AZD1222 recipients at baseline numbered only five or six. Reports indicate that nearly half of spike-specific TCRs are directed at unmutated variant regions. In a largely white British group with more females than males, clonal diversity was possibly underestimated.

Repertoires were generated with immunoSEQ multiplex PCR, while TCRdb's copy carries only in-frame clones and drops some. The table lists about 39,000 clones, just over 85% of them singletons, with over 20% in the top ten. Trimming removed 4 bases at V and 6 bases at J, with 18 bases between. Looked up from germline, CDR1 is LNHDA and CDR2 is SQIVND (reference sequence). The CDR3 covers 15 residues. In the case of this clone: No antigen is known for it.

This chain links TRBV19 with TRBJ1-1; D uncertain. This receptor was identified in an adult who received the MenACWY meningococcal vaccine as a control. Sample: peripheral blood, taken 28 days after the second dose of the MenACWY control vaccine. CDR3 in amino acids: CASSTRPPDRPEAFF. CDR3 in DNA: TGTGCCAGTAGTACCCGACCCCCGGATCGTCCTGAAGCTTTCTTT. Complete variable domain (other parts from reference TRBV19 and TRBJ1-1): DGGITQSPKYLFRKEGQNVTLSCEQNLNHDAMYWYRQDPGQGLRLIYYSQIVNDFQKGDIAEGYSVSREKKESFPLTVTSAQKNPTAFYLCASSTRPPDRPEAFFGQGTRLTVV.